The 7 T cell receptor beta chains below were found in one sample sequenced in a study of shared clonotypes between healthy human individuals. Profiling relied on immunoSEQ multiplex PCR, and the TCRdb table lists in-frame clones only, not all of them. Of about 380,000 clones listed, about 96% are singletons. Sequenced sample: memory CD8+ T cells sorted from blood. Subset defined: CD45RO+ cells pooled with CCR7-negative TemRA cells. Every receptor here comes from a young man in good health.

V gene TRBV5-6 combines with J gene TRBJ2-7; perhaps TRBD1 as D (7 bases). Germline lookup yields CDR1 SGHDT and CDR2 YYEEEE. The CDR3 extends over 14 amino acids. Trimming removed 8 bases at V and 4 bases at J, with 19 bases between. The CDR3 region is CASGVAGGIYEQYF. The CDR3 DNA reads as TGTGCCAGTGGAGTGGCAGGGGGGATATACGAGCAGTACTTC.

Here the CDR3 reads CASSPTEGFSYEQYF. As DNA, the CDR3 is TGTGCCAGCAGCCCCACGGAGGGTTTCTCCTACGAGCAGTACTTC. V is TRBV25-1 and J is TRBJ2-7; D is possibly TRBD2 (6 bases). Trimming took off 6 bases at V and 0 bases at J, with 15 bases between the two ends. The CDR3 is 15 residues long. Per germline, CDR1 MGHDK and CDR2 SYGVNS.

The rearrangement links TRBV7-9 to TRBJ2-1; D may be TRBD2 (5 bases). Trimming took 5 bases from V and 1 from J, leaving 15 bases between them. This CDR3 is built from 16 residues. Germline CDR1 SEHNR, CDR2 FQNEAQ (reference sequence). The CDR3 DNA sequence: TGTGCCAGCAGCCCCCGTTCGGGGTTGTCCTACAATGAGCAGTTCTTC. Translation: CASSPRSGLSYNEQFF.

The genes are TRBV28 and TRBJ1-4; no clear D. Trimming took 4 bases from V and 1 from J, leaving 13 bases between them. Germline assignment: CDR1 MDHEN and CDR2 SYDVKM. The CDR3 contains 16 residues. This CDR3 reads CASSSYRGETNEKLFF. The DNA of the CDR3 is TGTGCCAGCAGTTCATACCGTGGAGAAACTAATGAAAAACTGTTTTTT.

The CDR3 DNA reads as TGCGCCAGCAGTAAGGGGTACAATGAGCAGTTCTTC. Translation: CASSKGYNEQFF. The chain has TRBV5-1 and TRBJ2-1, with TRBD1 as a possible D gene (5 bases). V lost 5 bases to trimming and J lost 4 bases, with 7 bases between them. The germline V gene encodes CDR1 SGHRS and CDR2 YFSETQ. CDR3 length: 12 amino acids.

This rearrangement joins TRBV5-1 to TRBJ2-6; D is possibly TRBD1 (5 bases). The CDR3 extends over 15 amino acids. V was cut by 4 bases and J by 2 bases, with 10 bases left in between. Germline V gene data show CDR1 as SGHRS and CDR2 as YFSETQ. The DNA for the CDR3 is TGCGCCAGCAGCCCTCGGACACCTGGGGCCAACGTCCTGACTTTC. Encoded protein: CASSPRTPGANVLTF.

This chain uses TRBV5-1 with TRBJ1-4; TRBD1 matches 9 bases. Germline V lookup: CDR1 SGHRS, CDR2 YFSETQ. With V trimmed by 3 bases and J by 7 bases, 7 bases remained unmatched. The CDR3 sequence is 15 residues long. CDR3 sequence: CASSYTGGISEKLFF. The CDR3 DNA reads as TGCGCCAGCAGCTATACAGGGGGCATAAGTGAAAAACTGTTTTTT.